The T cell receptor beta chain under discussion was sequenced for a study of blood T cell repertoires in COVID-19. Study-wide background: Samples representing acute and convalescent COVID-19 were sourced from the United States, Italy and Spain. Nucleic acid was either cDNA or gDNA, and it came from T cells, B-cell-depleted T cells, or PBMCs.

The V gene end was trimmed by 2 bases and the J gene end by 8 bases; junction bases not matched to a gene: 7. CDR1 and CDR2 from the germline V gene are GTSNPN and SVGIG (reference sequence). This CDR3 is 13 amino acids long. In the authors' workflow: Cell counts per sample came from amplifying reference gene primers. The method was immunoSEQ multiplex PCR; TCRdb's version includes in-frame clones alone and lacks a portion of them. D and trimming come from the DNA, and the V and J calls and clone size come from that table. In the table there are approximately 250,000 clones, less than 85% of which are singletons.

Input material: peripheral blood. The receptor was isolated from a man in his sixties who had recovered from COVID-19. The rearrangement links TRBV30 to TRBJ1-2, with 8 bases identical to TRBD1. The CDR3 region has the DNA TGTGCCTGGAGTCTCGGACAGGGCGGGGGCTACACCTTC. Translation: CAWSLGQGGGYTF.